This T cell receptor (beta chain) derives from a study of cytomegalovirus exposure and HLA in healthy donors (dated by TCRdb to about 2017). With respect to the entire study: The 666 repertoires of the first cohort and the 95 to 150 validation repertoires were produced on the same platform, according to a later analysis. The aim of the study was to test whether cataloging public T cell receptors could identify signatures of past pathogen exposure. A separate validation cohort of 100 to 150 different subjects was used in addition to the roughly 670-subject first cohort. The study combined high-throughput TCR immunosequencing, statistical association of individual TCRs with disease status, and machine learning to predict cytomegalovirus infection status.

There are 15 amino acids in the CDR3, from cysteine to phenylalanine inclusive. The DNA shown is the 45-base CDR3, in frame from base 1. Cut back by 3 bases and 0 bases, the V and J ends lie 12 bases apart. CDR1 and CDR2 are drawn from the germline V gene: SGDLS, YYNGEE. The donors were included in the validation cohort of some 120 subjects, a group kept apart from the roughly 610-subject first cohort. The method was the immunoSEQ multiplex PCR assay. Regarding the original processing steps: A statistical classification framework was developed to diagnose cytomegalovirus status using the catalog of TCR beta chain sequences. TCRdb obtained this table from immuneACCESS and retained in-frame rearrangements with V and J assigned. These tables miss some clones; where compared with another copy, unresolved V genes account for less than half of the shortfall, and the remainder is unexplained. The V and J calls and clone size were taken over from that table, and D and trimming were inferred from the DNA. A total of about 74,000 clones appear in this sample, 94% of them only once. The ten largest clones add up to under 2% of the sample.

Study-wide conclusions, independent of this receptor: The validation cohort had no HLA typing available for a later analysis, so co-occurrence within that cohort was assessed over all 130 or so repertoires. The study gave a list of some 150 TCR beta chains associated with cytomegalovirus. It was suggested by the authors that the approach could potentially be generalized to other disease states and immunological phenotypes. Cytomegalovirus status was reported to be diagnosed by the classifier with high specificity and sensitivity in both the original and validation cohorts. A few of the identified cytomegalovirus-associated TCR beta chains were confirmed in vitro to be specific for cytomegalovirus antigens. Most TCR sequences were seen in very few donors, while some public TCRs were found in many individuals. Of the cluster scores, around 95% were above 0 in a later analysis, which found that TCRs clustered in the first cohort also tended to co-occur in the 90 to 150 validation repertoires.

Details on this clone: Its antigen is not yet known. There are no base qualities to consult, and no much larger clone falls within one base.

Source material: PBMCs. The clonotype originates from a woman under 30 in good health and CMV-seropositive. This sequence uses TRBV9 and TRBJ1-1; perhaps TRBD1 is the D gene, with 5 bases matching. CDR3 sequence: CASSASGSLNTEAFF. The nucleotides read TGTGCCAGCAGCGCTTCAGGGTCTTTGAACACTGAAGCTTTCTTT.